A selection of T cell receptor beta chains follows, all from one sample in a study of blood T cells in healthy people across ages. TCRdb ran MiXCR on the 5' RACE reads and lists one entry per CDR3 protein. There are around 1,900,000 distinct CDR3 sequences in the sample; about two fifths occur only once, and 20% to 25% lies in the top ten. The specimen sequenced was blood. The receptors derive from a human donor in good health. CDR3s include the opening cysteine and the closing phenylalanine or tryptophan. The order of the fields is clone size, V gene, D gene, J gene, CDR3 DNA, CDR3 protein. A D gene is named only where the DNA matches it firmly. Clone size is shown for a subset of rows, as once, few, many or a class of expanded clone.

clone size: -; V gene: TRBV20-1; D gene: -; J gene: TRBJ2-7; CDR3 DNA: TGCAGTGCTTTCTCCCTTCGACGGGACCCCTACGAGCAGTACTTC; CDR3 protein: CSAFSLRRDPYEQYF
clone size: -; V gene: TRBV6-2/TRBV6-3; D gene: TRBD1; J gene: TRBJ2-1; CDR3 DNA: TGTGCCAGCGGCTACCGGACAGGAGAGTACAATGAGCAGTTCTTC; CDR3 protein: CASGYRTGEYNEQFF
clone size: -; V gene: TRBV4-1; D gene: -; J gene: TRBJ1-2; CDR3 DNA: TGCGCCAGCAGCCAAGACCCGGCCCTCTATGGCTACACCTTC; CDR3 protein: CASSQDPALYGYTF
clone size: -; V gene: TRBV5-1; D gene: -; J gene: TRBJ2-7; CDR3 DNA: TGCGCCAGCAGCTTGGTCCCGGACAGATTTTCCTCCTACGAGCAGTACTTC; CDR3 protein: CASSLVPDRFSSYEQYF
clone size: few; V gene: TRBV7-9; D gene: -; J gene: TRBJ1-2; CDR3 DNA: TGTGCCAGCAGCTTAGGCAGAGCAGCCTCATACTATGGCTACACCTTC; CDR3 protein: CASSLGRAASYYGYTF
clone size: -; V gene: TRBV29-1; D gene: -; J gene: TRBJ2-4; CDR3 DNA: TGCAGCGTTGACCACAAGCGAAAAAACATTCAGTACTTC; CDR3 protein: CSVDHKRKNIQYF
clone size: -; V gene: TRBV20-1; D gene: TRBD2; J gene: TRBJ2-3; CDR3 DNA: TGCAGTGCTAGACTAGCGGGGGGGCCGGGTACGCAGTATTTT; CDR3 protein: CSARLAGGPGTQYF
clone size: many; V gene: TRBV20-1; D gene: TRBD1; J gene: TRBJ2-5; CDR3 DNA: TGCAGTGCTTACAGGGGCGGAGAGACCCAGTACTTC; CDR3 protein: CSAYRGGETQYF
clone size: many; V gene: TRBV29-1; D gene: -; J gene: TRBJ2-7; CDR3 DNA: TGCAGCGTTGAACAGGGCGGCAACGAGCAGTACTTC; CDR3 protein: CSVEQGGNEQYF
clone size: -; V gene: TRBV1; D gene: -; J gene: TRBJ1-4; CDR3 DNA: TGCACCAGCAGCCAAGATCTGGGGAATGAAAAACTGTTTTTT; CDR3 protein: CTSSQDLGNEKLFF
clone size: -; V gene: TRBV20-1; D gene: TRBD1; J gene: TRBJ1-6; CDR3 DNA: TGCAGTGCTAGAGATAGTGGCAGGGGGGATTCACCCCTCCACTTT; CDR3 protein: CSARDSGRGDSPLHF
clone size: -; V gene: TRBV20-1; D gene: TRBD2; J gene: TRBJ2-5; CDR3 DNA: TGCAGTGCCGTCCCGGGACTAGCGGGGGCCCACCGCATCAGTGAGACCCAGTACTTC; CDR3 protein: CSAVPGLAGAHRISETQYF
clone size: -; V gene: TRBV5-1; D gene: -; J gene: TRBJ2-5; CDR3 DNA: TGCGCCAGCAGCTTGGCCGTAGGGGCAGAGACCCAGTACTTC; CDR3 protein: CASSLAVGAETQYF
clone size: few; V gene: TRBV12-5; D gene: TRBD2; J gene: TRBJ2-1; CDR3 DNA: TGTGCTAGTGGGCCAGGACTAGCGGGGGACCCTGAGCAGTTCTTC; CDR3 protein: CASGPGLAGDPEQFF
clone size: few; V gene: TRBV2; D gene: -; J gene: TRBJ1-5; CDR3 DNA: TGTGCCAGCAGTGTGCAGTCTCATCAGCCCCAGCATTTT; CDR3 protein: CASSVQSHQPQHF
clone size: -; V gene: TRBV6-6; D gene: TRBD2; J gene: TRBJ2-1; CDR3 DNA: TGTGCCGGCACTAGCGGGGGTCCCAATGAGCAGTTCTTC; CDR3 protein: CAGTSGGPNEQFF
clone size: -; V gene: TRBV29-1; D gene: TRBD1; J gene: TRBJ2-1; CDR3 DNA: TGCAGCGTTGAACTAGGACAGGGCCGGGATGAGCAGTTCTTC; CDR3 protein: CSVELGQGRDEQFF
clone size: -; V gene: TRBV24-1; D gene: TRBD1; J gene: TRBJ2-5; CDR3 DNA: TGTGCCACCAGTGATGTGGGGACAGACCAAGAGACCCAGTACTTC; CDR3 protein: CATSDVGTDQETQYF
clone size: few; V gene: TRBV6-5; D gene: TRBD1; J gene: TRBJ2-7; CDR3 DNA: TGTGCCAGCAGTTTCGACGGGACAGGCCTCTTCGAGCAGTACTTC; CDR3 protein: CASSFDGTGLFEQYF
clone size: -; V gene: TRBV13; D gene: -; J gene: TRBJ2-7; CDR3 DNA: TGTGCCAGCAGCTCATCCTACCTCGTTACAGGGAGCTCCTACGAGCAGTACTTC; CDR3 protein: CASSSSYLVTGSSYEQYF
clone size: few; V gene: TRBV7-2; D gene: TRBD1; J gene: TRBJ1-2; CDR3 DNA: TGTGCCAGCAGCTACAGGGGGCATCAGGGTGGCTACACCTTC; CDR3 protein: CASSYRGHQGGYTF
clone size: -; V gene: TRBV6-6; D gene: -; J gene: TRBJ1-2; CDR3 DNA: TGTGCCAGTAAAATGGGGGGTTTAGGCTATGGCTACACCTTC; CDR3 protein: CASKMGGLGYGYTF
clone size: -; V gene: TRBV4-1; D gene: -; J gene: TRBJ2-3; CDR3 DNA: TGCGCCAGCAGCCAAGATCGGAGGCAGCGGCAGTATCACACAGATACGCAGTATTTT; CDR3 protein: CASSQDRRQRQYHTDTQYF
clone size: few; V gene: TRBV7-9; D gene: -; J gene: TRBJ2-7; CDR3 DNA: TGTGCCAGCAGCTCGACAAATAGGATCTACGAGCAGTACTTC; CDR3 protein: CASSSTNRIYEQYF
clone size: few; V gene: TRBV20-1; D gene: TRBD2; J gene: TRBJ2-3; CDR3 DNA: TGCAGTGCTAATATGGCTTATCGGCCTAGCGGGGCAAAGATGGTCACAGATACGCAGTATTTT; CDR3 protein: CSANMAYRPSGAKMVTDTQYF
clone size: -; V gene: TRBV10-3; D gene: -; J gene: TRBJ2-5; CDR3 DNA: TGTGCCATCAGCAAGGAAGGACGGGAGACCCAGTACTTC; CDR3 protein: CAISKEGRETQYF
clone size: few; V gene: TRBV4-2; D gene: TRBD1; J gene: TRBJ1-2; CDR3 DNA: TGTGCCAGCAGCCAAGACCCTGGGACAGGGATAGGGTATGGTTACACCTTC; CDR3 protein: CASSQDPGTGIGYGYTF
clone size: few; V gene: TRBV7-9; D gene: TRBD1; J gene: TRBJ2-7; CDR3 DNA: TGTGCCAGCAGCCCCCGGGACAGTCCTACCTACGAGCAGTACTTC; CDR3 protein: CASSPRDSPTYEQYF
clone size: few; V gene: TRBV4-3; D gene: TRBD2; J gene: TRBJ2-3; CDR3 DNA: TGCGCCAGCAGCCAAGGTAGCGGGGGGGCGTCAGATACGCAGTATTTT; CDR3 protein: CASSQGSGGASDTQYF
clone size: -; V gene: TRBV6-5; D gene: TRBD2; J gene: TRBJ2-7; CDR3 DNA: TGTGCCAGCAGTTATGGACTAGCGGGGGGGCAAGGCGAGCAGTACTTC; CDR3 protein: CASSYGLAGGQGEQYF
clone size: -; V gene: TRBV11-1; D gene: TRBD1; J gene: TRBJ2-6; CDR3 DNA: TGTGCCAGCAGCTTAAGAGCAGTCTCTACAGGGGTCCCATCTGGGGCCAACGCCCTGACTTTC; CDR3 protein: CASSLRAVSTGVPSGANALTF
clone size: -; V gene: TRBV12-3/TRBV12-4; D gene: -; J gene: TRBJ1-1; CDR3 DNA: TGTGCCAGCAGTTTTGGTCACTCGAACACTGAAGCTTTCTTT; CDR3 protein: CASSFGHSNTEAFF
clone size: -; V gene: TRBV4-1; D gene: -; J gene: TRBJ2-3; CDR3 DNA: TGCGCCAGCAGCCCCAAGAATTCAGCTTCCCATACGCAGTATTTT; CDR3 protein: CASSPKNSASHTQYF
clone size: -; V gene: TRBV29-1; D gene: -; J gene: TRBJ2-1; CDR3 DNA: TGCAGCGTTGTGACAGACCCCTACAATGAGCAGTTCTTC; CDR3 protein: CSVVTDPYNEQFF
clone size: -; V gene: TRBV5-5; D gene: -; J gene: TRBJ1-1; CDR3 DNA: TGTGCCAGCAGCTTGATAGGGGCGCGGGGGGACACTGAAGCTTTCTTT; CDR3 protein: CASSLIGARGDTEAFF
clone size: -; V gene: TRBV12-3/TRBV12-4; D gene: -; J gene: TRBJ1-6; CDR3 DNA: TGTGCCAGCAGTTTTGCGTCCGAGGGTAGGGATAATTCACCCCTCCACTTT; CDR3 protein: CASSFASEGRDNSPLHF
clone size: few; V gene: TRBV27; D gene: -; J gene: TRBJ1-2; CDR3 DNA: TGTGCCAGCAGTTTATCGGGGGCTGGGGGCTTAGGAGGCTACACCTTC; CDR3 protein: CASSLSGAGGLGGYTF
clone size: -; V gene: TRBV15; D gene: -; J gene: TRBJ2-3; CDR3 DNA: TGTGCCACCAGCAGAGATGGCAGCAGGTATAGCACAGATACGCAGTATTTT; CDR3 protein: CATSRDGSRYSTDTQYF
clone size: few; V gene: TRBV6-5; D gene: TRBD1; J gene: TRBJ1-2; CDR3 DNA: TGTGCCAGCAGTTACGACAGGGTGGGCTATGGCTACACCTTC; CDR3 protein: CASSYDRVGYGYTF
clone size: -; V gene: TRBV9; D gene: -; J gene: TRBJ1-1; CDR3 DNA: TGTGCCAGCAGCGTAGAGCCGGGAAACACTGAAGCTTTCTTT; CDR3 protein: CASSVEPGNTEAFF
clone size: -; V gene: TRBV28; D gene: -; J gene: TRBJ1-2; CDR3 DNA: TGTGCCGGCAGTCCTCCGGCCAGGCGAAATGGCTACACCTTC; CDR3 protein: CAGSPPARRNGYTF
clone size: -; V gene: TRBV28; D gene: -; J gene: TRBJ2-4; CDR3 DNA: TGTGCCAGCAGTCCCACGTTTCCCAACATTCAGTACTTC; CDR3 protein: CASSPTFPNIQYF
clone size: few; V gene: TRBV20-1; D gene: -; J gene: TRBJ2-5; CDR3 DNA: TGCAGTGCTCCTCTCGGAGGGCAGCAGTACTTC; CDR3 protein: CSAPLGGQQYF
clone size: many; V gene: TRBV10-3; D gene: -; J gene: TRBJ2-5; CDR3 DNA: TGTGCCATCAGTGAGTCGAGGGGCCGGGAGACCCAGTACTTC; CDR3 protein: CAISESRGRETQYF
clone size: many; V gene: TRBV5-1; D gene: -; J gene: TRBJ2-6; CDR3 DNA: TGCGCCAGCAGCCTCTCCAGGGGAGGTGGGGCCAACGTCCTGACTTTC; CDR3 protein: CASSLSRGGGANVLTF
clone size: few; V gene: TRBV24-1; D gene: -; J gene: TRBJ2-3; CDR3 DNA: TGTGCCACCAGTGAGTATGAGCGGAACACAGATACGCAGTATTTT; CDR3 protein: CATSEYERNTDTQYF
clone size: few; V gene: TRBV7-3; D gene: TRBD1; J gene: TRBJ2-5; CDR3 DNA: TGTGCCAGCAGCAGGGACAGGAGAGGGGAGACCCAGTACTTC; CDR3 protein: CASSRDRRGETQYF